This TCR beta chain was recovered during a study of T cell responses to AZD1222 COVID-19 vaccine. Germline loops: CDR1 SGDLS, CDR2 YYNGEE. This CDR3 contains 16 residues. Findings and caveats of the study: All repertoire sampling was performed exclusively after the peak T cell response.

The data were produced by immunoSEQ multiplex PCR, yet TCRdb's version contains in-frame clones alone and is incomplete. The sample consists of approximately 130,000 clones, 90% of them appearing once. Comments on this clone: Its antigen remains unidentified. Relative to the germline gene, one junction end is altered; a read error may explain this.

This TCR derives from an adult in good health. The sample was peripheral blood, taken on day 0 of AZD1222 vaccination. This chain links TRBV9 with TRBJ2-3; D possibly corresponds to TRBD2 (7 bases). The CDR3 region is CASSVAPPGGTDTQYF. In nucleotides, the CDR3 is TGTGCCAGCAGCGTAGCTCCCCCGGGGGGCACGGATACGCAGTATTTT.